Below are 7 T cell receptor beta chains sequenced from a single sample in a study of CD8 T cells in ankylosing spondylitis. Study results and caveats: What seemed typical of ankylosing spondylitis blood was a TCR beta motif built from roughly 8 highly homologous variants.

No antigen has been identified for these receptors. TCRdb re-derived calls from the 5' RACE reads in MiXCR, one entry per CDR3 protein. This table has more than 600,000 distinct CDR3 sequences, 15% to 20% appearing once. The sequencing sample was made of blood, either unsorted or a sorted T cell fraction (not recorded which). The source is a male donor with ankylosing spondylitis.

The rearrangement uses TRBV6-2 or TRBV6-3 and TRBJ2-5; a weak D match, TRBD1 (6 bases). In germline, CDR1 is MNHEY, CDR2 SVGEGT. The CDR3 consists of 14 residues. V lost 0 bases and J lost 5, with 10 bases in between. As DNA, the CDR3 is TGTGCCAGCAGTTACTCTGGGGGCTCGGAGACCCAGTACTTC. This codes for CASSYSGGSETQYF.

The V call is TRBV14, the J call TRBJ2-1; D remains unclear. CDR1 is SGHDN, CDR2 FVKESK, per germline. This CDR3 is 14 amino acids long. V lost 0 bases and J lost 6, with 9 bases in between. This chain's CDR3 is CASSQDYFGNEQFF. The CDR3 region has the DNA TGTGCCAGCAGCCAAGATTACTTCGGCAATGAGCAGTTCTTC.

The chain couples TRBV4-3 to TRBJ1-2, with 7 bases matching TRBD1. The CDR3 extends over 15 amino acids. CDR1 and CDR2 (germline): LGHNA, YSLEER. With 1 base clipped from V and 5 bases from J, the junction kept 7 bases outside the gene matches. As DNA, the CDR3 is TGCGCCAGCAGCCAAGCCTCGGGACAGTTATATGGCTACACCTTC. Translating it yields CASSQASGQLYGYTF.

This chain connects TRBV11-1 to TRBJ1-5; 8 nucleotides agree with TRBD1. Per germline, CDR1 SGHAT and CDR2 FQDESV (reference sequence). The CDR3 consists of 17 residues. J lost 1 base, V lost 0 bases, and 5 bases had no gene match. The DNA for the CDR3 is TGTGCCAGCAGCTTAGCAAGGCACAGGGGGAGCAATCAGCCCCAGCATTTT. This sequence encodes CASSLARHRGSNQPQHF. Full variable domain (remainder filled in from reference TRBV11-1 and TRBJ1-5): EAEVAQSPRYKITEKSQAVAFWCDPISGHATLYWYRQILGQGPELLVQFQDESVVDDSQLPKDRFSAERLKGVDSTLKIQPAELGDSAMYLCASSLARHRGSNQPQHFGDGTRLSIL.

V and J are TRBV20-1 and TRBJ2-5; tentatively, D is TRBD2 (5 bases). The V and J ends lost 4 bases and 7 bases respectively, with 7 bases between them. The germline gives CDR1 DFQATT, CDR2 SNEGSKA (reference sequence). This CDR3 has 10 residues. The CDR3: CSATEGTQYF. The CDR3 DNA is TGCAGTGCTACCGAGGGGACCCAGTACTTC.

This rearrangement joins TRBV28 to TRBJ2-3; D not resolved. Germline V gene sequence: CDR1 MDHEN, CDR2 SYDVKM. V was cut by 2 bases and J by 7 bases, with 16 bases left in between. The CDR3 is 15 residues long. CDR3 region: CASSLKGKVGNTQYF. CDR3 DNA sequence: TGTGCCAGCAGTTTAAAAGGGAAGGTCGGTAATACGCAGTATTTT.

This clonotype was counted a few times. This chain links TRBV29-1 with TRBJ1-1; D may be TRBD1 (6 bases). Germline-derived CDR1 and CDR2 are SQVTM and ANQGSEA. Trimming left V 5 bases short and J 1 base short, with 14 bases between. This CDR3 contains 14 residues. In nucleotides, the CDR3 is TGCAGCGTTTTAGGGGGGCAGGAGAACACTGAAGCTTTCTTT. It codes for CSVLGGQENTEAFF.